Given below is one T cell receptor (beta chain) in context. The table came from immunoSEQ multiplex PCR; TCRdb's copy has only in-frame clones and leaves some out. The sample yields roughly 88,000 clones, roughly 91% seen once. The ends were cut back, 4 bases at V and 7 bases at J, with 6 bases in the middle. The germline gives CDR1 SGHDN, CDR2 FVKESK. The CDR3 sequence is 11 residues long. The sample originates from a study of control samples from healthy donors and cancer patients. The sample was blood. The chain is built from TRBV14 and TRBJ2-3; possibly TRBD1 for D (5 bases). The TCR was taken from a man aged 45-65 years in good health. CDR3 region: CASSPGNTQYF. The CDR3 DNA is TGTGCCAGCAGCCCAGGGAATACGCAGTATTTT.